This T cell receptor beta chain originates from a study of identifying expanded T cells in peripheral blood. The data were produced by immunoSEQ multiplex PCR, yet TCRdb's version contains in-frame clones alone and is incomplete. The sample lists 90,000 or so clones; about 88% were seen once. The material sequenced was blood. The sequence was collected from a person aged 18-70 years in good health.

CDR3 DNA sequence: TGTGCCAGCAGCCAAGGGACAGGGACAGATACGCAGTATTTT. This gives the protein CASSQGTGTDTQYF. This rearrangement joins TRBV4-2 to TRBJ2-3; 8 bases are a match to TRBD1. The germline gives CDR1 LGHNA, CDR2 YNFKEQ. The junction had 0 bases not matched to a gene; V was cut back by 1 base and J by 3 bases. This CDR3 region has 14 residues.